The 7 T cell receptor beta chains given below trace back to one sample, sequenced in a study of siplizumab effects on memory and regulatory T cells. Assay used: immunoSEQ multiplex PCR; TCRdb lists only in-frame clones, some missing. In the table there are approximately 68,000 clones, 91% of which are singletons. The sample taken for sequencing was CD8+ T cells sorted from blood. The receptor source for this set is a human donor in good health.

The chain uses TRBV27 and TRBJ1-5, with D unclear. Germline CDR1 is MNHEY and CDR2 is SMNVEV (reference sequence). Trimming took off 6 bases at V and 5 bases at J, with 20 bases between the two ends. This CDR3 region has 16 residues. The CDR3 region is CASRVAPPRFYQPQHF. In DNA form, the CDR3 reads TGTGCCAGCAGGGTAGCCCCACCTAGGTTTTATCAGCCCCAGCATTTT.

The CDR3 sequence is CASSPLIPEGETQYF. The CDR3 DNA follows: TGTGCCAGCAGCCCGCTCATTCCCGAGGGGGAGACCCAGTACTTC. V gene TRBV7-9 combines with J gene TRBJ2-5; the D call may be TRBD1 or TRBD2 (5 bases each). The CDR3 is made up of 15 amino acids. Germline CDR1 SEHNR, CDR2 FQNEAQ (reference sequence). V was clipped by 5 bases and J by 5 bases, with 18 bases between them.

The chain recombines TRBV6-1 with TRBJ2-1; TRBD2 aligns across 10 bases. This CDR3 spans 17 amino acids. Trimming removed 2 bases from V and 6 bases from J; junction bases left unmatched: 10. The V gene's germline CDR1 is MNHNS and CDR2 SASEGT. CDR3 in amino acids: CASSELAGADLGNEQFF. The CDR3 bases are TGTGCCAGCAGTGAACTAGCGGGAGCAGATTTAGGCAATGAGCAGTTCTTC.

The chain links TRBV27 to TRBJ2-3; 7 bases match TRBD2. Per the germline V gene, CDR1 is MNHEY and CDR2 is SMNVEV (reference sequence). This CDR3 spans 16 amino acids. After removal of 2 bases from V and 1 base from J, the junction contained 6 bases not matched to a gene. For the CDR3, the DNA is TGTGCCAGCAGTTTACTGCCTAGCGGTCGCACAGATACGCAGTATTTT. This codes for CASSLLPSGRTDTQYF.

The CDR3 loop is CATSRGSGESTDTQYF. CDR3 sequence (DNA): TGTGCCACCAGCAGAGGTAGCGGGGAAAGCACAGATACGCAGTATTTT. This chain connects TRBV15 to TRBJ2-3, with 8 bases matching TRBD2. The J segment lost 0 bases and the V segment lost 1 base, leaving 3 bases of the junction unmatched. Germline V lookup: CDR1 LNHNV, CDR2 YYDKDF (reference sequence). The CDR3 spans 16 residues.

The chain has TRBV4-2 and TRBJ2-1; 12 nucleotides align to TRBD1. V was pared by 1 base and J by 7 bases, with 8 bases of the junction left unmatched. CDR1 is LGHNA, CDR2 YNFKEQ, per germline. CDR3 length: 17 residues. The CDR3 DNA reads as TGTGCCAGCAGCCAAGCTCTGGGACAGGGGGCGCTTAATGAGCAGTTCTTC. Translation: CASSQALGQGALNEQFF.

This chain connects TRBV21-1 to TRBJ2-7; the table's D gene call, TRBD1, was not cross checked with the DNA. TRBV21-1 is a pseudogene locus. The CDR3 is made up of 16 amino acids. The CDR3 spells CASSKRSSGQYVLQYF. DNA for the CDR3: TGTGCCAGCAGCAAGCGTTCTTCGGGACAGTACGTTCTGCAGTACTTC.